The next 15 T cell receptor beta chains were all read from a single sample in a study of shared clonotypes between healthy human individuals. The repertoire was sequenced with immunoSEQ multiplex PCR; TCRdb's copy has only in-frame clones and lacks some. The data show some 2.1 million clones, with roughly 94% seen just once and 0.13% held by the top ten. What was sequenced was naive CD4+ T cells sorted from blood. Described subset: CD45RA+ positively selected. The receptors derive from a man aged 18 to 35 in good health.

V and J are TRBV19 and TRBJ1-1; 9 bases line up with TRBD1. Losses at the gene ends were 3 bases for V and 4 bases for J; bases not matched to a gene: 6. From germline, CDR1 is LNHDA and CDR2 SQIVND (reference sequence). The length of the CDR3 is 15 residues. The CDR3 DNA reads as TGTGCCAGTAGTATGATGGGACAGGGAAGCACTGAAGCTTTCTTT. Translated: CASSMMGQGSTEAFF. The whole variable domain, filled in from reference TRBV19 and TRBJ1-1, reads DGGITQSPKYLFRKEGQNVTLSCEQNLNHDAMYWYRQDPGQGLRLIYYSQIVNDFQKGDIAEGYSVSREKKESFPLTVTSAQKNPTAFYLCASSMMGQGSTEAFFGQGTRLTVV.

This clone was counted a single time. This chain joins TRBV15 and TRBJ2-5; D possibly corresponds to TRBD1 (5 bases). This CDR3 is built from 15 residues. Between the trimmed V and J ends, which lost 0 bases and 5 bases, there was a span of 13 bases. CDR1 LNHNV and CDR2 YYDKDF come from the germline V gene (reference sequence). The CDR3 nucleotides are TGTGCCACCAGCAGAGATTCCGGACAAGGGGAGACCCAGTACTTC. Encoded protein: CATSRDSGQGETQYF.

V usage is TRBV10-3 and J usage is TRBJ1-1; D call uncertain. V was cut by 11 bases and J by 0 bases, with 13 bases left in between. The length of the CDR3 is 13 residues. Germline CDR1 is ENHRY and CDR2 is SYGVKD. The CDR3 nucleotides are TGTGCCGCCAACGGCGAGATGAACACTGAAGCTTTCTTT. Translated, it gives CAANGEMNTEAFF.

Of note for this clone: Additional DNA sequences in this sample encode the identical CDR3. The chain carries TRBV6-5 and TRBJ2-7, with 8 bases lining up with TRBD1. Germline CDR1 and CDR2: MNHEY and SVGAGI. This CDR3 comprises 14 residues. V shed 1 base, J shed 4 bases, and the junction held 3 bases outside the gene matches. For the CDR3, the DNA is TGTGCCAGCAGTTACTTACAGGGGGGATACGAGCAGTACTTC. It yields the protein CASSYLQGGYEQYF.

The chain employs TRBV6-1 and TRBJ1-6; D call uncertain. The CDR3 is 12 residues long. CDR1 is MNHNS, CDR2 SASEGT, per germline. V lost 8 bases and J lost 7, with 9 bases in between. The DNA for the CDR3 is TGTGCCAGCGGACTCAGGAATTCACCCCTCCACTTT. As protein: CASGLRNSPLHF.

The V and J genes are TRBV7-9 and TRBJ2-5; D not certain. CDR3 length: 16 amino acids. CDR1 is SEHNR and CDR2 is FQNEAQ in the germline V gene (reference sequence). Between the trimmed V and J ends, which lost 4 bases and 3 bases, there was a span of 18 bases. CDR3 in amino acids: CASSSSSPEIKETQYF. The CDR3 DNA follows: TGTGCCAGCAGCTCATCAAGTCCAGAAATTAAAGAGACCCAGTACTTC.

The chain recombines TRBV7-8 with TRBJ2-3; D not certain. The CDR3 length is 16 residues. The germline V and J ends were trimmed by 1 base and 0 bases, with 11 bases remaining between them. From germline, CDR1 is SGHVS and CDR2 FQNEAQ. CDR3 nucleotide sequence: TGTGCCAGCAGCTTAGATGGCAGGTCTAGCACAGATACGCAGTATTTT. It is translated as CASSLDGRSSTDTQYF. Full variable domain (missing parts from reference TRBV7-8 and TRBJ2-3): GAGVSQSPRYKVAKRGQDVALRCDPISGHVSLFWYQQALGQGPEFLTYFQNEAQLDKSGLPSDRFFAERPEGSVSTLKIQRTQQEDSAVYLCASSLDGRSSTDTQYFGPGTRLTVL.

The rearrangement uses TRBV27 and TRBJ2-6; D ambiguous. Germline loops: CDR1 MNHEY, CDR2 SMNVEV (reference sequence). The CDR3 is made up of 15 amino acids. Deletions cut 7 bases from V and 0 bases from J, with 10 bases between. In nucleotides, the CDR3 is TGTGCCAGCACCCCTTACTACTCTGGGGCCAACGTCCTGACTTTC. Encoded protein: CASTPYYSGANVLTF.

The chain uses TRBV11-3 and TRBJ2-5; no clear D. Germline CDR1 reads SGHNT; CDR2 reads YENEEA. The V and J ends lost 1 base and 3 bases respectively, with 9 bases between them. This CDR3 spans 14 amino acids. This chain's CDR3 is CASSLAPGEETQYF. DNA of the CDR3: TGTGCCAGCAGCTTAGCACCTGGGGAAGAGACCCAGTACTTC.

The CDR3 loop reads CASSLGRENSPLHF. The CDR3 DNA is TGTGCCAGCAGCTTAGGACGAGAGAATTCACCCCTCCACTTT. The rearrangement uses TRBV7-8 and TRBJ1-6, with D uncertain. This CDR3 is 14 amino acids long. The germline V gene encodes CDR1 SGHVS and CDR2 FQNEAQ. V was cut by 1 base and J by 7 bases, with 8 bases left in between.

The rearrangement joins TRBV6-1 to TRBJ2-5, with 8 bases that match TRBD2. This CDR3 has 16 amino acids. The trim removed 3 bases at V and 7 bases at J, leaving 13 bases unmatched. The V gene's germline CDR1 is MNHNS and CDR2 SASEGT. CDR3 nucleotides: TGTGCCAGCAGTGAGCTCGGACTAGCTTCATTCGGGACCCAGTACTTC. The encoded protein is CASSELGLASFGTQYF.

V and J are TRBV11-3 and TRBJ2-2; 7 bases agree with TRBD1. This CDR3 region has 16 residues. The V gene end was trimmed by 4 bases and the J gene end by 6 bases; junction bases not matched to a gene: 11. The V gene's germline CDR1 is SGHNT and CDR2 YENEEA. CDR3 amino acids: CASSSYRGPKSGELFF. In DNA, the CDR3 is TGTGCCAGCAGCTCCTACAGGGGACCTAAGTCCGGGGAGCTGTTTTTT.

This clone was found once. Within the sample, other DNA sequences also encode this same CDR3. The gene calls are TRBV18 and TRBJ1-1; D call uncertain. The V and J ends lost 3 bases and 1 base respectively, with 6 bases between them. Per the germline V gene, CDR1 is KGHSH and CDR2 is LQKENI. The CDR3 is 13 residues long. CDR3 DNA sequence: TGTGCCAGCTCACCCTCTGGGAACACTGAAGCTTTCTTT. It specifies CASSPSGNTEAFF.

This chain joins TRBV29-1 and TRBJ2-3; D not resolved. Trimming left V 7 bases short and J 0 bases short, with 5 bases between. This CDR3 region has 11 residues. Germline values: CDR1 SQVTM, CDR2 ANQGSEA. The DNA for the CDR3 is TGCAGCGCCCACAGCACAGATACGCAGTATTTT. It encodes CSAHSTDTQYF.

In its sample, this clone was seen once. The chain joins TRBV6-5 to TRBJ2-7, with D maybe TRBD1 (6 bases). Germline CDR1 reads MNHEY; CDR2 reads SVGAGI. This CDR3 has 15 residues. Deletions cut 6 bases from V and 1 base from J, with 16 bases between. The CDR3: CASRKTGHLSYEQYF. The CDR3 bases are TGTGCCAGCAGAAAGACGGGACATCTGTCCTACGAGCAGTACTTC.